The source of this T cell receptor beta chain is a study of human T cells and chemical hapten exposure. In the study overall: During the approximately 25-week study period, patients had diphenylcyclopropenone applied to the scalp every week.

Time point noted: pre-sensitization, week 0. Treatment here: therapeutic diphenylcyclopropenone sensitization with weekly scalp DPC. The donor pool consisted of alopecia patients aged 18 to 70 years, considered suitable for DPC. From the RACE reads, TCRdb called clonotypes with MiXCR, one entry per CDR3 protein. The sample includes about 120,000 distinct CDR3 sequences, 13% seen only once; the top ten take approximately 3%. A note on this clonotype: The antigen remains unidentified.

The CDR3 is made up of 15 amino acids. Unmatched junction bases numbered 7, after V lost 6 bases and J lost 0 bases. Germline values: CDR1 MNHEY, CDR2 SVGAGI. General study findings and limits: Having alopecia, donors may respond immunologically unlike healthy people.

Sequenced here: whole blood, sampled in connection with sensitization to the hapten diphenylcyclopropenone (DPC). The TCR was taken from a woman between 18 and 30 years old with alopecia areata. Some clones in this sample may be carry-over from other donors' samples. The gene calls are TRBV6-5 and TRBJ2-7; 8 bases fit TRBD1. The CDR3 DNA reads as TGTGCCAGCAGCCCGGGACAGGCGAGCTCCTACGAGCAGTACTTC. It yields the protein CASSPGQASSYEQYF.